The 28 T cell receptor beta chains below all came from one sample that was sequenced in a study of blood T cell repertoires in COVID-19. Profiled with immunoSEQ multiplex PCR; TCRdb holds only in-frame clones, not every one. Of some 270,000 clones listed, approximately 85% are singletons. The sequenced sample consisted of PBMCs or T cells enriched from blood (not recorded which). The receptors derive from a woman aged 30 to 39 who had recovered from COVID-19.

The chain recombines TRBV28 with TRBJ1-1; possible D gene TRBD1, 5 bases. Germline V gene sequence: CDR1 MDHEN, CDR2 SYDVKM. This CDR3 region has 14 residues. V was cut by 2 bases and J by 6 bases, with 13 bases left in between. CDR3 in amino acids: CASSLTDRVSEAFF. CDR3 coding DNA: TGTGCCAGCAGTTTAACCGACAGAGTTTCTGAAGCTTTCTTT.

The genes are TRBV18 and TRBJ1-6; 9 nucleotides align to TRBD1. The CDR3 is made up of 16 amino acids. With 9 bases clipped from V and 8 bases from J, the junction kept 14 bases outside the gene matches. The germline CDR1 and CDR2 sequences are KGHSH and LQKENI. The CDR3 coding sequence is TGTGCCAGTTTCGCGGGGACAGGGCTCGACTATTCACCCCTCCACTTT. It is translated as CASFAGTGLDYSPLHF.

This clone appeared once. The gene calls are TRBV27 and TRBJ2-3, with a weak D call TRBD2 (6 bases). Trimming shortened V by 5 bases and J by 1 base, and 16 bases separated the two germline ends. Germline V gives CDR1 MNHEY, CDR2 SMNVEV (reference sequence). The CDR3 has 16 amino acids. In DNA, the CDR3 is TGTGCCAGCAGTGGCCGTTTGGCTAGCGGCACAGATACGCAGTATTTT. Translating gives CASSGRLASGTDTQYF.

The chain uses TRBV24-1 and TRBJ1-4; D ambiguous. Germline CDR1 reads KGHDR; CDR2 reads SFDVKD. The CDR3 is 11 amino acids. The ends were cut back, 12 bases at V and 4 bases at J, with 8 bases in the middle. The CDR3 DNA reads as TGTGCCTCCGGGATTAATGAAAAACTGTTTTTT. It yields the protein CASGINEKLFF.

This clone was observed a handful of times. The chain recombines TRBV7-8 with TRBJ1-5, with 12 bases identical to TRBD1. The CDR3 covers 17 residues. The J segment lost 0 bases and the V segment lost 5 bases, leaving 5 bases of the junction unmatched. CDR1 is SGHVS, CDR2 FQNEAQ, per germline. The CDR3 reads CASSRDRGPNSNQPQHF. The CDR3 coding sequence is TGTGCCAGCAGCCGGGACAGGGGGCCCAATAGCAATCAGCCCCAGCATTTT.

Note on this clone: In the same sample, other DNA sequences code for this CDR3. The J gene is TRBJ2-7, the V gene TRBV6-1, with 11 bases that match TRBD2. The CDR3 totals 17 residues. V lost 0 bases to trimming and J lost 3 bases; unmatched junction nucleotides: 7. CDR1 MNHNS and CDR2 SASEGT come from the germline V gene. CDR3 nucleotides: TGTGCCAGCAGTGAAGCACTACGACTAGCGGGAATCTACGAGCAGTACTTC. Its translation: CASSEALRLAGIYEQYF.

J is TRBJ2-1 and V is TRBV7-3; TRBD2 agrees at 8 bases. Germline CDR1 is SGHTA and CDR2 is FQGTGA. Unmatched junction bases numbered 8, after V lost 5 bases and J lost 14 bases. This CDR3 comprises 12 residues. In nucleotides, the CDR3 is TGTGCCAGCAGCAGTACAGCGGGAGTAGAGTTCTTC. The encoded protein is CASSSTAGVEFF.

The chain is built from TRBV2 and TRBJ2-2; tentatively, D is TRBD2 (6 bases). The germline V gene has CDR1 SNHLY and CDR2 FYNNEI. The CDR3 length is 15 residues. V was cut by 3 bases and J by 6 bases, with 14 bases left in between. The CDR3 coding sequence is TGTGCCAGCAGTGAGGGGCAACTAGCCCCCGGGGAGCTGTTTTTT. Translated: CASSEGQLAPGELFF. The complete variable domain, with remaining parts taken from reference TRBV2 and TRBJ2-2, reads EPEVTQTPSHQVTQMGQEVILRCVPISNHLYFYWYRQILGQKVEFLVSFYNNEISEKSEIFDDQFSVERPDGSNFTLKIRSTKLEDSAMYFCASSEGQLAPGELFFGEGSRLTVL.

The genes are TRBV15 and TRBJ2-5; 7 bases agree with TRBD1. The junction had 5 bases not matched to a gene; V was cut back by 1 base and J by 3 bases. The CDR3 sequence is 15 residues long. Germline V gene data show CDR1 as LNHNV and CDR2 as YYDKDF (reference sequence). As DNA, the CDR3 is TGTGCCACCAGCAGAGCCACAGGGGAAGAAGAGACCCAGTACTTC. It is translated as CATSRATGEEETQYF. Full variable domain (remainder filled in from reference TRBV15 and TRBJ2-5): DAMVIQNPRYQVTQFGKPVTLSCSQTLNHNVMYWYQQKSSQAPKLLFHYYDKDFNNEADTPDNFQSRRPNTSFCFLDIRSPGLGDTAMYLCATSRATGEEETQYFGPGTRLLVL.

V is TRBV7-9 and J is TRBJ1-1, with TRBD1 identical over 9 bases. The CDR3 has 15 amino acids. J gave up 4 bases and V 6 bases, and 9 bases lay outside the gene matches. Germline V lookup: CDR1 SEHNR, CDR2 FQNEAQ (reference sequence). The CDR3 DNA reads as TGTGCCAGCAGAACAGGGGGCGAAAGGATCACTGAAGCTTTCTTT. It yields the protein CASRTGGERITEAFF.

In DNA form, the CDR3 reads TGTGCCAGCAGCTTAGTGAACAGGGATTTTGACTACACCTTC. Encoded protein: CASSLVNRDFDYTF. This chain links TRBV7-9 with TRBJ1-2; possibly TRBD1 for D (6 bases). The CDR3 is 14 amino acids. Germline V gene lookup returns CDR1 SEHNR and CDR2 FQNEAQ (reference sequence). Between the trimmed V and J ends, which lost 1 base and 10 bases, there was a span of 16 bases.

The chain is built from TRBV12-3 or TRBV12-4 and TRBJ2-1; tentative D call: TRBD1 (5 bases). The CDR3 loop spans 13 amino acids. Trimming pared 9 bases from V and 4 bases from J, leaving 13 bases between. CDR3 in DNA: TGTGCCAGTGAAAGAAGGACATACAATGAGCAGTTCTTC. It encodes CASERRTYNEQFF.

V gene TRBV29-1 combines with J gene TRBJ2-1, with TRBD2 as a possible D gene (6 bases). Germline CDR1 and CDR2: SQVTM and ANQGSEA. V was shortened by 7 bases and J by 5 bases, with 18 bases between the two germline ends. The CDR3 has 14 residues. CDR3 sequence: CSGVGWTTNNEQFF. The CDR3 bases are TGCAGCGGCGTTGGGTGGACTACAAACAATGAGCAGTTCTTC.

The chain combines TRBV7-9 with TRBJ1-6; 7 nucleotides line up with TRBD1. The length of the CDR3 is 17 residues. CDR1 SEHNR and CDR2 FQNEAQ come from the germline V gene (reference sequence). V lost 4 bases, J lost 0 bases, and 6 bases stayed unmatched. CDR3 residues: CASSSWGQSSYNSPLHF. As DNA, the CDR3 is TGTGCCAGCAGCTCATGGGGACAGAGCTCCTATAATTCACCCCTCCACTTT.

DNA for the CDR3: TGTGCCAGCAGCAGACCGGGACAGGGGTACCCCAATCAGCCCCAGCATTTT. It yields the protein CASSRPGQGYPNQPQHF. The chain uses TRBV7-2 and TRBJ1-5, with 10 positions matching TRBD1. Losses at the gene ends were 5 bases for V and 3 bases for J; bases not matched to a gene: 10. Germline-derived CDR1 and CDR2 are SGHTA and FQGNSA. The CDR3 extends over 17 amino acids.

This clone was counted between two and nine times. This chain connects TRBV28 to TRBJ1-2; D is uncertain. Germline V gene sequence: CDR1 MDHEN, CDR2 SYDVKM. The germline V and J ends were trimmed by 4 bases and 4 bases, with 13 bases remaining between them. The CDR3 length is 14 residues. CDR3 sequence: CASSYLQFTYGYTF. The CDR3 DNA reads TGTGCCAGCAGTTATCTTCAGTTTACCTATGGCTACACCTTC.

This clone was seen just once. The rearrangement links TRBV25-1 to TRBJ2-5, with TRBD2 as a possible D gene (5 bases). Germline V gene lookup returns CDR1 MGHDK and CDR2 SYGVNS. The CDR3 sequence is 14 residues long. The V gene lost 2 bases and the J gene lost 5 bases, with 12 bases spanning the gap. The CDR3 DNA reads TGTGCCAGCAGTGAAGTCGGGGAGAAGGAGACCCAGTACTTC. Its protein product is CASSEVGEKETQYF.

This chain links TRBV10-3 with TRBJ1-1, with 8 positions matching TRBD1. V dropped 4 bases and J dropped 5; count of bases not matched to a gene: 6. This CDR3 has 14 residues. Per germline, CDR1 ENHRY and CDR2 SYGVKD. The CDR3 reads CAISGQGARTEAFF. In nucleotides, the CDR3 is TGTGCCATCAGTGGCCAGGGGGCGCGGACTGAAGCTTTCTTT.

This sequence joins TRBV2 and TRBJ1-6, with 7 positions matching TRBD1. Germline V gene data show CDR1 as SNHLY and CDR2 as FYNNEI. This CDR3 contains 13 residues. The V and J ends lost 11 bases and 4 bases, in that order; junction bases with no gene match: 5. This CDR3 reads CARGTDYNSPLHF. The CDR3 DNA sequence: TGTGCCCGGGGGACAGATTATAATTCACCCCTCCACTTT.

The count of this clone is one. The genes are TRBV6-5 and TRBJ1-1; D gene ambiguous. This CDR3 contains 13 residues. Germline assignment: CDR1 MNHEY and CDR2 SVGAGI. The V end lost 4 bases, the J end lost 8 bases, and 14 bases lay between the germline ends. The CDR3 sequence is CASSSAVAGEAFF. In nucleotides, the CDR3 is TGTGCCAGCAGTTCAGCGGTGGCGGGGGAAGCTTTCTTT.

The chain joins TRBV2 to TRBJ1-1; 8 bases agree with TRBD1. V dropped 9 bases and J dropped 0; count of bases not matched to a gene: 9. The germline gives CDR1 SNHLY, CDR2 FYNNEI. The CDR3 covers 15 residues. The CDR3 DNA reads TGTGCCAGTAGAGGGACAGGAGATATGAACACTGAAGCTTTCTTT. Translation: CASRGTGDMNTEAFF.

The J gene is TRBJ1-1, the V gene TRBV24-1; D is possibly TRBD1 (5 bases). The CDR3 covers 13 residues. V gave up 1 base and J gave up 8 bases, with 10 bases separating them. Germline V CDR1 and CDR2: KGHDR, SFDVKD. DNA for the CDR3: TGTGCCACCAGTGATTTAGCAGGGTTCGAAGCTTTCTTT. Translation gives CATSDLAGFEAFF.

V is TRBV19 and J is TRBJ2-7, with D perhaps matching TRBD2 (6 bases). Germline-derived CDR1 and CDR2 are LNHDA and SQIVND (reference sequence). The CDR3 extends over 15 amino acids. The V end was cut by 3 bases, the J end by 2 bases, with 14 bases between. The CDR3 DNA follows: TGTGCCAGTAGTATTTTCGGGAGTGCCGCCTACGAGCAGTACTTC. Residues: CASSIFGSAAYEQYF.

Details on this clone: The junction does not match germline at one end; this may be a read error. This rearrangement joins TRBV5-8 to TRBJ2-7; TRBD2 is a possible D gene (5 bases). CDR1 and CDR2 from the germline V gene are SGHTS and YDEGEE. The CDR3 totals 17 residues. The CDR3 DNA sequence: TGTGCCAGCAACTTGGAGTCCTTAGGGAGTAGATCCTACGAGCAGTACTTC. Encoded protein: CASNLESLGSRSYEQYF.

This rearrangement joins TRBV7-6 to TRBJ2-2; TRBD1 might be the D (5 bases). The V gene lost 5 bases and the J gene lost 4 bases, with 11 bases spanning the gap. The CDR3 length is 14 residues. Looked up from germline, CDR1 is SGHVS and CDR2 is FNYEAQ. CDR3: CASSARVSTGELFF. CDR3 DNA sequence: TGTGCCAGCAGCGCCAGGGTTTCCACCGGGGAGCTGTTTTTT.

This chain connects TRBV7-2 to TRBJ1-5, with D possibly TRBD1 on 5 matching bases. Germline V CDR1 and CDR2: SGHTA, FQGNSA. V was cut by 6 bases and J by 3 bases, with 9 bases left in between. There are 13 residues in the CDR3. CDR3 sequence (DNA): TGTGCCAGCAGTCGGACACTCAATCAGCCCCAGCATTTT. It specifies CASSRTLNQPQHF.

The gene calls are TRBV30 and TRBJ1-1; D is uncertain. The CDR3 covers 12 residues. V lost 2 bases and J lost 0, with 4 bases in between. Germline V lookup: CDR1 GTSNPN, CDR2 SVGIG (reference sequence). For the CDR3, the DNA is TGTGCCTGGAGTTCCATGAACACTGAAGCTTTCTTT. Residues: CAWSSMNTEAFF.

The chain links TRBV25-1 to TRBJ1-2; D unclear. Between the trimmed V and J ends, which lost 1 base and 6 bases, there was a span of 12 bases. The CDR3 is 14 amino acids. Germline assignment: CDR1 MGHDK and CDR2 SYGVNS. This CDR3 reads CASSESPGIHGYTF. CDR3 in DNA: TGTGCCAGCAGTGAATCTCCCGGGATCCATGGCTACACCTTC.